The 17 T cell receptor beta chains below come from one sample, sequenced in a study of technical replicates of blood from several donors. The repertoire was sequenced with immunoSEQ multiplex PCR; TCRdb's copy has only in-frame clones and lacks some. The sample records 76,000 or so clones, roughly 90% being singletons. The sample comprised T cells isolated from PBMCs. The receptors originated from a human donor in good health.

V gene TRBV7-2 combines with J gene TRBJ2-5; D gene uncertain. Germline V gene sequence: CDR1 SGHTA, CDR2 FQGNSA. V lost 1 base and J lost 2, with 5 bases in between. The CDR3 length is 13 residues. The CDR3 nucleotides read TGTGCCAGCAGCTTAGTTGCGCAAGAGACCCAGTACTTC. Its translation: CASSLVAQETQYF.

V is TRBV5-1 and J is TRBJ2-7; 8 bases map to TRBD2. The ends lost 0 bases at V and 3 bases at J; junction bases unmatched: 5. CDR1 is SGHRS and CDR2 is YFSETQ in the germline V gene. This CDR3 is 15 amino acids long. CDR3 residues: CASSLVSGKGYEQYF. DNA of the CDR3: TGCGCCAGCAGCTTGGTTAGCGGGAAGGGCTACGAGCAGTACTTC. Filled out from reference TRBV5-1 and TRBJ2-7, the complete variable domain reads KAGVTQTPRYLIKTRGQQVTLSCSPISGHRSVSWYQQTPGQGLQFLFEYFSETQRNKGNFPGRFSGRQFSNSRSEMNVSTLELGDSALYLCASSLVSGKGYEQYFGPGTRLTVT.

Worth noting for this clone: One junction end does not reproduce the germline sequence, and a read error may be involved. The V and J genes are TRBV28 and TRBJ1-4; 10 bases agree with TRBD1. CDR1 and CDR2 (germline): MDHEN, SYDVKM. CDR3 length: 14 residues. CDR3 bases: TGTGCCTGCAGGGCGACAGGGGGCCGTGAAAAACTGTTTTTT. Its protein product is CACRATGGREKLFF.

This chain joins TRBV5-1 and TRBJ2-1, with 9 bases matching TRBD2. This CDR3 has 15 residues. V dropped 4 bases and J dropped 7; count of bases not matched to a gene: 9. CDR1 SGHRS and CDR2 YFSETQ come from the germline V gene. The CDR3 loop is CASSPLAGDGNEQFF. The CDR3, as DNA: TGCGCCAGCAGCCCCTTAGCGGGAGATGGGAATGAGCAGTTCTTC.

This chain joins TRBV18 and TRBJ1-6; D possibly corresponds to TRBD1 (6 bases). The CDR3 is made up of 19 amino acids. Trimming took 0 bases from V and 0 from J, leaving 15 bases between them. Germline CDR1 reads KGHSH; CDR2 reads LQKENI. The CDR3 protein is CASSPPWGQGNSYNSPLHF. CDR3 nucleotide sequence: TGTGCCAGCTCACCACCGTGGGGGCAGGGGAACTCCTATAATTCACCCCTCCACTTT.

This clone was observed a single time. The chain recombines TRBV19 with TRBJ2-1, with D tentatively TRBD2 (6 bases). CDR3 length: 14 residues. Germline loops: CDR1 LNHDA, CDR2 SQIVND (reference sequence). V was trimmed by 5 bases and J by 1 base, leaving 9 bases between them. The chain's CDR3 is CASSLGGSYNEQFF. The DNA for the CDR3 is TGTGCCAGTAGTCTAGGAGGGTCCTACAATGAGCAGTTCTTC.

The rearrangement uses TRBV27 and TRBJ2-3; 14 nucleotides line up with TRBD2. The CDR3 covers 16 residues. Unmatched junction bases numbered 18, after V lost 8 bases and J lost 14 bases. Germline V gene data show CDR1 as MNHEY and CDR2 as SMNVEV (reference sequence). CDR3 sequence (DNA): TGTGCCAGCCCGACCGGGACTAGCGGGGGTCCTTGGGGAAGGTATTTT. Translation gives CASPTGTSGGPWGRYF.

The chain carries TRBV4-1 and TRBJ1-4; 7 bases fit TRBD1. The J segment lost 5 bases and the V segment lost 3 bases, leaving 15 bases of the junction unmatched. The germline V gene encodes CDR1 MGHRA and CDR2 YSYEKL. The CDR3 is 18 residues long. The chain's CDR3 is CASSHGRGVGQQNEKLFF. CDR3 nucleotide sequence: TGCGCCAGCAGCCACGGAAGGGGAGTGGGACAGCAGAATGAAAAACTGTTTTTT.

The rearrangement uses TRBV30 and TRBJ2-7; perhaps TRBD2 as D (5 bases). From germline, CDR1 is GTSNPN and CDR2 SVGIG (reference sequence). The CDR3 sequence is 15 residues long. The V end was cut by 2 bases, the J end by 2 bases, with 16 bases between. CDR3 loop: CAWSPEVGSAYEQYF. CDR3 nucleotides: TGTGCCTGGAGTCCGGAGGTAGGTTCGGCCTACGAGCAGTACTTC.

The chain links TRBV29-1 to TRBJ2-1; 9 bases agree with TRBD1. Germline CDR1 reads SQVTM; CDR2 reads ANQGSEA. This CDR3 has 13 amino acids. V lost 7 bases, J lost 3 bases, and 4 bases stayed unmatched. The CDR3 here is CSGRQGGYNEQFF. For the CDR3, the DNA is TGCAGCGGGCGACAGGGGGGCTACAATGAGCAGTTCTTC.

The chain carries TRBV7-8 and TRBJ2-5, with 8 bases aligning to TRBD2. Germline values: CDR1 SGHVS, CDR2 FQNEAQ. Trimming at V came to 2 bases and at J to 5 bases, leaving 10 bases not matched to a gene. The CDR3 totals 16 residues. The DNA of the CDR3 is TGTGCCAGCAGCTTAAAATGGGTTACGGGAGGGGAGACCCAGTACTTC. It specifies CASSLKWVTGGETQYF. Variable domain in full (rest from reference TRBV7-8 and TRBJ2-5): GAGVSQSPRYKVAKRGQDVALRCDPISGHVSLFWYQQALGQGPEFLTYFQNEAQLDKSGLPSDRFFAERPEGSVSTLKIQRTQQEDSAVYLCASSLKWVTGGETQYFGPGTRLLVL.

This clone has only a few counts. The V call is TRBV9, the J call TRBJ1-1; D is ambiguous. From germline, CDR1 is SGDLS and CDR2 YYNGEE. The CDR3 loop spans 14 amino acids. The germline V and J ends were trimmed by 4 bases and 1 base, with 11 bases remaining between them. CDR3 region: CASSLGGRNTEAFF. The CDR3 nucleotides read TGTGCCAGCAGCCTAGGTGGGAGGAACACTGAAGCTTTCTTT.

The chain carries TRBV28 and TRBJ1-1; D gene ambiguous. V shed 4 bases and J shed 5 bases, with 8 bases lying between them. Germline V gives CDR1 MDHEN, CDR2 SYDVKM. The CDR3 is 12 amino acids. CDR3 nucleotide sequence: TGTGCCAGCAGTTCCCTTTTAACTGAAGCTTTCTTT. This encodes CASSSLLTEAFF.

The genes are TRBV5-1 and TRBJ2-2; D perhaps matches TRBD2 (6 bases). V lost 0 bases, J lost 3 bases, and 9 bases lay in between. Germline-derived CDR1 and CDR2 are SGHRS and YFSETQ. The CDR3 consists of 15 residues. CDR3 protein: CASSLAGADTGELFF. CDR3 DNA sequence: TGCGCCAGCAGCTTGGCGGGAGCGGACACCGGGGAGCTGTTTTTT.

The gene calls are TRBV27 and TRBJ2-7; 9 nucleotides agree with TRBD1. With V trimmed by 7 bases and J by 6 bases, 7 bases remained unmatched. CDR3 size: 13 residues. Germline lookup yields CDR1 MNHEY and CDR2 SMNVEV (reference sequence). CDR3 sequence reads: CASTGTGIVEQYF. In DNA form, the CDR3 reads TGTGCCAGCACTGGGACAGGGATAGTCGAGCAGTACTTC.

J is TRBJ2-7 and V is TRBV28; the match to TRBD1 covers 8 bases. CDR1 and CDR2 from the germline V gene are MDHEN and SYDVKM. The CDR3 totals 14 residues. Trimming removed 7 bases from V and 6 bases from J; junction bases left unmatched: 11. The CDR3 is CASKPGQGLGEQYF. CDR3 nucleotide sequence: TGTGCCAGCAAACCCGGACAGGGTTTGGGCGAGCAGTACTTC.

The rearrangement links TRBV6-6 to TRBJ2-7; D may be TRBD1 (5 bases). Trimming took off 5 bases at V and 2 bases at J, with 10 bases between the two ends. The CDR3 is made up of 13 amino acids. Germline V gene sequence: CDR1 MNHNY, CDR2 SVGAGI (reference sequence). In nucleotides, the CDR3 is TGTGCCAGCAGTAAGGGGATGCCCTACGAGCAGTACTTC. Amino acid sequence: CASSKGMPYEQYF.